A single sample gave rise to the 12 T cell receptor beta chains below, sequenced in a study of blood T cell repertoires in COVID-19. The data were produced by immunoSEQ multiplex PCR, yet TCRdb's version contains in-frame clones alone and is incomplete. The table includes 200,000 to 300,000 clones, about four fifths detected once. The sequencing input was peripheral blood. The origin of the receptors is an elderly woman with COVID-19, enrolled during active disease.

V is TRBV19 and J is TRBJ1-3; D uncertain. V was trimmed by 1 base and J by 2 bases, leaving 6 bases between them. The V gene's germline CDR1 is LNHDA and CDR2 SQIVND (reference sequence). This CDR3 has 14 amino acids. Here the CDR3 reads CASSIGSAGNTIYF. CDR3 DNA sequence: TGTGCCAGTAGTATAGGCAGCGCTGGAAACACCATATATTTT.

This clone was picked up a small number of times. The rearrangement uses TRBV7-9 and TRBJ1-5; D not certain. The CDR3 loop spans 15 amino acids. Trimming removed 1 base at V and 6 bases at J, with 13 bases between. The V gene's germline CDR1 is SEHNR and CDR2 FQNEAQ (reference sequence). CDR3 coding DNA: TGTGCCAGCAGCTTAGACCCTGAGAGGCGTCAGCCCCAGCATTTT. Amino acids: CASSLDPERRQPQHF.

This rearrangement joins TRBV2 to TRBJ2-3, with 8 bases matching TRBD1. This CDR3 is built from 17 residues. V lost 6 bases to trimming and J lost 2 bases; unmatched junction nucleotides: 13. Germline CDR1 and CDR2: SNHLY and FYNNEI. DNA for the CDR3: TGTGCCAGCAGCGGTGGACAGGGCGCTTATCCCACAGATACGCAGTATTTT. This gives the protein CASSGGQGAYPTDTQYF.

The chain uses TRBV6-5 and TRBJ1-3; 9 bases are a match to TRBD1. The germline V gene encodes CDR1 MNHEY and CDR2 SVGAGI. V lost 2 bases, J lost 7 bases, and 6 bases stayed unmatched. The CDR3 covers 15 residues. The CDR3 here is CASSYTRTGENTIYF. CDR3 sequence (DNA): TGTGCCAGCAGTTACACCCGGACAGGGGAGAACACCATATATTTT.

The chain couples TRBV4-1 to TRBJ1-2, with 12 bases aligning to TRBD1. V trimming: 3 bases; J trimming: 4 bases; junction bases outside the gene matches: 3. Germline CDR1 MGHRA, CDR2 YSYEKL. The CDR3 has 15 residues. The CDR3 sequence: CASSHPGQGAYGYTF. The CDR3 coding sequence is TGCGCCAGCAGCCACCCGGGACAGGGGGCCTATGGCTACACCTTC.

The chain links TRBV9 to TRBJ1-1; no definite D call. The V and J ends lost 0 bases and 3 bases respectively, with 12 bases between them. This CDR3 contains 15 residues. Looked up from germline, CDR1 is SGDLS and CDR2 is YYNGEE. The CDR3 nucleotides are TGTGCCAGCAGCGTAGACCACGCCGGGGACACTGAAGCTTTCTTT. It yields the protein CASSVDHAGDTEAFF.

The rearrangement uses TRBV2 and TRBJ1-1; TRBD1 might be the D (6 bases). Trimming shortened V by 6 bases and J by 5 bases, and 16 bases separated the two germline ends. There are 14 residues in the CDR3. Germline V CDR1 and CDR2: SNHLY, FYNNEI. The CDR3 coding sequence is TGTGCCAGCAGGGGAAGGGGGAAAAGTACTGAAGCTTTCTTT. Its translation is CASRGRGKSTEAFF. The full variable domain, in which reference TRBV2 and TRBJ1-1 provide the parts outside the CDR3, is EPEVTQTPSHQVTQMGQEVILRCVPISNHLYFYWYRQILGQKVEFLVSFYNNEISEKSEIFDDQFSVERPDGSNFTLKIRSTKLEDSAMYFCASRGRGKSTEAFFGQGTRLTVV.

V gene TRBV4-1 combines with J gene TRBJ2-1; tentatively, D is TRBD1 (6 bases). V lost 1 base and J 1 base, leaving 11 bases between the germline ends. Looked up from germline, CDR1 is MGHRA and CDR2 is YSYEKL. The CDR3 has 16 residues. DNA of the CDR3: TGCGCCAGCAGCCAAGCGCTCGGACAGTCCTACAATGAGCAGTTCTTC. Amino acid sequence: CASSQALGQSYNEQFF.

This clone was found once. The rearrangement joins TRBV5-4 to TRBJ1-1; D perhaps matches TRBD1 (6 bases). The CDR3 contains 13 residues. Germline V gene lookup returns CDR1 SGHNT and CDR2 YYREEE (reference sequence). Trimming stripped 7 bases from V and 4 bases from J, with 14 bases between. The CDR3 protein is CASRDNWSTEAFF. The DNA for the CDR3 is TGTGCCAGCCGGGACAATTGGAGCACTGAAGCTTTCTTT.

V gene TRBV12-5 combines with J gene TRBJ2-7; perhaps TRBD1 as D (7 bases). Germline CDR1 reads LGHNT; CDR2 reads FRNRAP. The CDR3 is 15 residues long. Trimming shortened V by 7 bases and J by 6 bases, and 22 bases separated the two germline ends. CDR3 in amino acids: CASVLDREATLEQYF. The DNA of the CDR3 is TGTGCTAGTGTCCTAGACAGGGAGGCTACCCTCGAGCAGTACTTC.

This chain uses TRBV6-2 or TRBV6-3 with TRBJ1-2; TRBD1 matches 7 bases. Germline CDR1 MNHEY, CDR2 SVGEGT. J was trimmed by 2 bases and V by 6 bases; bases with no gene match: 18. This CDR3 is built from 18 residues. The CDR3 reads CASSYYITGTESNYGYTF. For the CDR3, the DNA is TGTGCCAGCAGCTATTATATAACCGGGACAGAATCAAACTATGGCTACACCTTC.

The chain links TRBV5-8 to TRBJ1-1; no definite D call. V was trimmed by 1 base and J by 5 bases, leaving 12 bases between them. Germline V lookup: CDR1 SGHTS, CDR2 YDEGEE. The CDR3 covers 14 residues. The CDR3 nucleotides read TGTGCCAGCAGCTTGCGGAGGACGGGGACTGAAGCTTTCTTT. Amino acid sequence: CASSLRRTGTEAFF.